The present TCR beta chain was sequenced within a study of T-cell reconstitution after alpha-beta-depleted transplantation in children. Looked up from germline, CDR1 is LGHNA and CDR2 is YSLEER. V dropped 4 bases and J dropped 3 bases, with 18 bases sitting between them. This CDR3 region has 17 residues. Preparation of the TCRbeta library involved a method that used unique molecular identifiers. TCRdb ran MiXCR on the PCR reads and lists one entry per CDR3 protein. The sample lists about 600,000 distinct CDR3 sequences, roughly 13% occurring once. Findings and caveats of the study: Hyperexpanded clones declined; after one year, newly produced T cells mostly supplied diversity. Alpha-beta T cells about two months after transplant reportedly derived from several hundred expanded graft clones.

To note about this clonotype: Its target is not known.

The sequenced sample was PBMCs, mostly from graft donor cells, obtained 360 days after TCRalphabeta/CD19-depleted stem cell transplant. This chain links TRBV4-3 with TRBJ2-2, with a possible D match to TRBD1 (6 bases). The receptor's source is a male patient younger than 18 who had a stem cell transplant for acute myeloid leukemia, so the T cells may come from the graft donor. The CDR3 reads CASSLRVQGIDTGELFF. In DNA form, the CDR3 reads TGCGCCAGCAGCCTCAGGGTCCAGGGGATCGACACCGGGGAGCTGTTTTTT.